A selection of T cell receptor beta chains follows, all from one sample in a study of Graves' ophthalmopathy and Graves' hyperthyroidism. TCRdb passed the multiplex PCR reads through MiXCR, listing each CDR3 protein once. The sample lists 400,000 to 500,000 distinct CDR3 sequences, approximately 21% occurring once. The sequenced sample consisted of peripheral blood. The receptors originated from a young woman with stable Graves' hyperthyroidism. Each CDR3 is given with its conserved first and last residue.

CDR3aa	j_gene	v_gene
CASSRDVQGFGEQYF	TRBJ2-7	TRBV6-5
CATRDRRNTEAFF	TRBJ1-1	TRBV24-1
CASSDRGWGSSGQETQYF	TRBJ2-5	TRBV11-1
CASSLSGTGRHQPQHF	TRBJ1-5	TRBV5-6
CSVEGQAARAFF	TRBJ1-1	TRBV29-1
CAWKTSGSDTQYF	TRBJ2-3	TRBV30
CASSLTAWGTREGAFF	TRBJ1-1	TRBV5-1
CASRVGAGDNQPQHF	TRBJ1-5	TRBV19
CASRKNQPQHF	TRBJ1-5	TRBV2
CAWSVPAGGRRETQYF	TRBJ2-5	TRBV30
CASSLRGGAPYEQYF	TRBJ2-7	TRBV7-8
CAHKRRGNFYEQYF	TRBJ2-7	TRBV28
CAIRTGTNTEAFF	TRBJ1-1	TRBV10-3
CASSFIAGGGGTQYF	TRBJ2-5	TRBV7-2
CASSLELALGQPQHF	TRBJ1-5	TRBV12-3/TRBV12-4
CASRRDRQETQYF	TRBJ2-5	TRBV2
CASSSTWTDTQYF	TRBJ2-3	TRBV7-9
CASSQVAGGGRGAFF	TRBJ1-1	TRBV3-1
CSARSLSGTEQFF	TRBJ2-1	TRBV20-1
CAWRPNGGKETQYF	TRBJ2-5	TRBV30
CASSLFRVPIQTQYF	TRBJ2-5	TRBV27
CASSLGIGQPQHF	TRBJ1-5	TRBV12-3/TRBV12-4
CSAVRGGRGSYEQYF	TRBJ2-7	TRBV20-1
CASSRTSHYEQYF	TRBJ2-7	TRBV27
CASSQKGTRDIQYF	TRBJ2-4	TRBV7-3
CATSDPPRQGPHNRSEAFF	TRBJ1-1	TRBV24-1
CASSPPDSYGYTF	TRBJ1-2	TRBV18
CASSLGQGGPLFF	TRBJ1-2	TRBV7-9
CASRQPGLANTGELFF	TRBJ2-2	TRBV5-1
CASTERGRPNYGYTF	TRBJ1-2	TRBV6-1
CASSYSNPAVPYGYTF	TRBJ1-2	TRBV6-5
CASSQEYRTVYEQYF	TRBJ2-7	TRBV4-2
CASSLQTNTEAFF	TRBJ1-1	TRBV11-2
CATLAGGTDTQYF	TRBJ2-3	TRBV2
CASSLAETSPGELFF	TRBJ2-2	TRBV5-1
CASSSRDRALYEQYF	TRBJ2-7	TRBV2
CAWSFGLSSHYEQYF	TRBJ2-7	TRBV30
CASSSERPGYEQYF	TRBJ2-7	TRBV12-3/TRBV12-4
CASSLTRTSGSAGELFF	TRBJ2-2	TRBV7-3
CASSLGGAGSYEQYF	TRBJ2-7	TRBV27
CASVGREDNIQYF	TRBJ2-4	TRBV28
CAWSVPGRASNQPQHF	TRBJ1-5	TRBV30
CASSSIRGPRNTIYF	TRBJ1-3	TRBV27
CASSPRTGGISNYGYTF	TRBJ1-2	TRBV18
CASSKDRSYEQYF	TRBJ2-7	TRBV5-5
CSAIQGTNEQYF	TRBJ2-7	TRBV20-1
CASSVNPVYGYTF	TRBJ1-2	TRBV6-1